The T cell receptor beta chain under discussion was sequenced for a study of blood T cell repertoires in COVID-19. This table comes from immunoSEQ multiplex PCR, and its TCRdb copy is limited to in-frame clones, with some not included. The sample yields more than 95,000 clones, around nine tenths seen once. CDR3 size: 16 residues. Losses at the gene ends were 8 bases for V and 5 bases for J; bases not matched to a gene: 15. Germline CDR1 is SGHVS and CDR2 is FQNEAQ. V gene TRBV7-8 combines with J gene TRBJ2-5, with 9 bases aligning to TRBD2. The clonotype was recovered from a human donor in a cohort sampled during active COVID-19. Material: peripheral blood. The CDR3 region is CASWISGGRGTETQYF. The CDR3 DNA sequence: TGTGCCAGCTGGATAAGCGGGGGGAGAGGTACGGAGACCCAGTACTTC.